What follows are 19 T cell receptor beta chains derived from one specimen sequenced in a study of vaccination effects on CD4 cells after COVID-19. Prior to sequencing, the ViraFEST assay stimulated PBMC with viral peptide pools, which expanded the antigen-specific CD4+ T cells. The culture ran for roughly ten days, and then CD4+ T cells were isolated. According to PCR results, the person was infected with SARS-CoV-2 between March and December 2020. Vaccine administered to participants consisted of two doses of either BNT162b2 or mRNA-1273. Sequencing was performed with immunoSEQ multiplex PCR; in TCRdb, only in-frame clones are kept and a portion is missing. The sample contains 12,000 to 15,000 clones, about 78% of which appear only once. Their antigens remain unidentified. The sequences come from CD4+ T cells from PBMCs cultured with SARS-CoV-2 spike peptides, collected after COVID-19 vaccination. These receptors all stem from a human donor who had a prior SARS-CoV-2 infection.

This clone was recorded once. The V and J genes are TRBV5-4 and TRBJ1-4; D uncertain. The CDR3 has 14 residues. Trimming pared 4 bases from V and 7 bases from J, leaving 14 bases between. Germline V lookup: CDR1 SGHNT, CDR2 YYREEE (reference sequence). The CDR3 loop reads CASSTQDGGEKLFF. CDR3 DNA: TGTGCCAGCAGCACACAAGATGGAGGTGAAAAACTGTTTTTT. Supplemented by reference TRBV5-4 and TRBJ1-4, the full variable domain reads ETGVTQSPTHLIKTRGQQVTLRCSSQSGHNTVSWYQQALGQGPQFIFQYYREEENGRGNFPPRFSGLQFPNYSSELNVNALELDDSALYLCASSTQDGGEKLFFGSGTQLSVL.

The chain is built from TRBV5-1 and TRBJ2-5; D remains unclear. The CDR3 is 13 residues long. With 2 bases removed from V and 3 bases from J, the gap between germline ends came to 8 bases. Germline CDR1 and CDR2: SGHRS and YFSETQ. The DNA of the CDR3 is TGCGCCAGCAGCTTCGAAAGGGAAGAGACCCAGTACTTC. It translates to CASSFEREETQYF. Full variable domain (outside the CDR3, taken from reference TRBV5-1 and TRBJ2-5): KAGVTQTPRYLIKTRGQQVTLSCSPISGHRSVSWYQQTPGQGLQFLFEYFSETQRNKGNFPGRFSGRQFSNSRSEMNVSTLELGDSALYLCASSFEREETQYFGPGTRLLVL.

The gene calls are TRBV11-2 and TRBJ2-2; possibly TRBD2 for D (5 bases). The germline gives CDR1 SGHAT, CDR2 FQNNGV. This CDR3 is built from 15 residues. V lost 5 bases and J 4 bases, leaving 14 bases between the germline ends. CDR3 loop: CASSPRLAGTGELFF. In nucleotides, the CDR3 is TGTGCCAGCAGCCCCCGGCTAGCTGGCACCGGGGAGCTGTTTTTT.

This chain uses TRBV2 with TRBJ2-3; 10 bases map to TRBD2. This CDR3 is built from 14 residues. The V gene's germline CDR1 is SNHLY and CDR2 FYNNEI. After removal of 7 bases from V and 2 bases from J, the junction contained 3 bases not matched to a gene. CDR3 sequence reads: CASKLAGYTDTQYF. CDR3 nucleotide sequence: TGTGCCAGCAAACTAGCGGGGTACACAGATACGCAGTATTTT.

As DNA, the CDR3 is TGTGCCAGCAGCCCGGGACTAGCGGGGGGCACAGATACGCAGTATTTT. Encoded protein: CASSPGLAGGTDTQYF. The chain combines TRBV5-4 with TRBJ2-3; 14 bases line up with TRBD2. This CDR3 region has 16 residues. The junction had 2 bases not matched to a gene; V was cut back by 4 bases and J by 1 base. The V gene's germline CDR1 is SGHNT and CDR2 YYREEE (reference sequence).

This clone was found a few times. The genes are TRBV5-1 and TRBJ1-3, with D perhaps TRBD1 (6 bases). CDR3 length: 15 residues. Trimming stripped 1 base from V and 3 bases from J, with 11 bases between. CDR1 and CDR2 (germline): SGHRS, YFSETQ. The chain's CDR3 is CASSLSGGLGNTIYF. CDR3 DNA sequence: TGCGCCAGCAGCTTGAGTGGGGGGCTTGGAAACACCATATATTTT.

This clone is judged medium-sized (0.01 to 0.1%). The gene calls are TRBV30 and TRBJ1-2, with D unresolved. Trimming cost V 1 base and J 8 bases, with 11 bases left between them. The CDR3 is 12 residues long. Germline V gene data show CDR1 as GTSNPN and CDR2 as SVGIG (reference sequence). The CDR3 loop reads CAWSETLIGYTF. In DNA, the CDR3 is TGTGCCTGGAGTGAGACTCTCATAGGCTACACCTTC.

The rearrangement joins TRBV5-1 to TRBJ2-5, with D maybe TRBD2 (6 bases). The germline V gene has CDR1 SGHRS and CDR2 YFSETQ. The V gene lost 2 bases and the J gene lost 2 bases, with 10 bases spanning the gap. The CDR3 loop spans 14 amino acids. CDR3 amino acids: CASSFLSGQETQYF. Here the CDR3 DNA reads TGCGCCAGCAGCTTTCTCAGCGGGCAAGAGACCCAGTACTTC.

The genes are TRBV2 and TRBJ2-1; no reliable D call. The V end lost 2 bases, the J end lost 9 bases, and 8 bases lay between the germline ends. Germline CDR1 and CDR2: SNHLY and FYNNEI. This CDR3 comprises 12 residues. The CDR3 spells CASSESRGEQFF. The DNA of the CDR3 is TGTGCCAGCAGTGAATCGAGAGGTGAGCAGTTCTTC.

The gene calls are TRBV9 and TRBJ1-3, with D perhaps TRBD1 (5 bases). The germline CDR1 and CDR2 sequences are SGDLS and YYNGEE. This CDR3 is built from 14 residues. V lost 5 bases, J lost 0 bases, and 9 bases lay in between. DNA for the CDR3: TGTGCCAGCAGTGCGGGGGTCTCTGGAAACACCATATATTTT. Translation: CASSAGVSGNTIYF.

The V gene is TRBV19, the J gene TRBJ2-7, with 12 bases matching TRBD1. The CDR3 has 16 residues. The germline CDR1 and CDR2 sequences are LNHDA and SQIVND (reference sequence). V dropped 5 bases and J dropped 0; count of bases not matched to a gene: 5. The CDR3 DNA sequence: TGTGCCAGTAGTCGGGGACAGGGGGCTAGCTCCTACGAGCAGTACTTC. Amino acid sequence: CASSRGQGASSYEQYF.

V and J are TRBV6-5 and TRBJ1-2; 11 nucleotides align to TRBD1. V was pared by 2 bases and J by 5 bases, with 7 bases of the junction left unmatched. This CDR3 has 16 amino acids. Germline V lookup: CDR1 MNHEY, CDR2 SVGAGI. CDR3 in amino acids: CASSYLRTGGSYGYTF. CDR3 bases: TGTGCCAGCAGTTACCTTAGGACAGGGGGCAGTTATGGCTACACCTTC.

V usage is TRBV5-1 and J usage is TRBJ2-3, with a possible D match to TRBD1 (6 bases). V shed 3 bases and J shed 4 bases, with 18 bases lying between them. The V gene's germline CDR1 is SGHRS and CDR2 YFSETQ. CDR3 length: 16 amino acids. DNA for the CDR3: TGCGCCAGCAGCTGGACCTCAGGGGTTATGGCAGATACGCAGTATTTT. Its translation is CASSWTSGVMADTQYF.

The CDR3 region has the DNA TGTGCCAGCAGCCAATGGCTAGCGGCAAATTCCCAAGAGACCCAGTACTTC. Protein sequence: CASSQWLAANSQETQYF. The V and J genes are TRBV4-2 and TRBJ2-5; 7 bases fit TRBD2. Germline lookup yields CDR1 LGHNA and CDR2 YNFKEQ. Trimming at V came to 2 bases and at J to 1 base, leaving 10 bases not matched to a gene. The CDR3 length is 17 residues.

The chain combines TRBV12-3 or TRBV12-4 with TRBJ1-5; 7 bases line up with TRBD1. Trimming cost V 3 bases and J 7 bases; bases outside gene matches: 3. There are 13 residues in the CDR3. The CDR3 nucleotides read TGTGCCAGCAGTTTGGAGGGGGCACAGCCCCAGCATTTT. It translates to CASSLEGAQPQHF.

This clone was picked up a small number of times. The chain combines TRBV19 with TRBJ1-5, with D possibly being TRBD1 (5 bases). Trimming pared 3 bases from V and 3 bases from J, leaving 12 bases between. The CDR3 runs 15 residues. Germline CDR1 LNHDA, CDR2 SQIVND (reference sequence). CDR3 in DNA: TGTGCCAGTAGTATTTGGGTAGGGACCAATCAGCCCCAGCATTTT. This translates into CASSIWVGTNQPQHF.

This clone turned up a few times. CDR3 protein: CASSSRDRGIREQYF. The CDR3 coding sequence is TGTGCCAGCAGCTCCCGGGACAGGGGGATTCGAGAGCAGTACTTC. The chain carries TRBV11-3 and TRBJ2-7; 11 nucleotides agree with TRBD1. Trimming cost V 4 bases and J 7 bases; bases outside gene matches: 9. The CDR3 spans 15 residues. CDR1 is SGHNT and CDR2 is YENEEA in the germline V gene. The full variable domain, rest sourced from reference TRBV11-3 and TRBJ2-7, is EAGVVQSPRYKIIEKKQPVAFWCNPISGHNTLYWYLQNLGQGPELLIRYENEEAVDDSQLPKDRFSAERLKGVDSTLKIQPAELGDSAVYLCASSSRDRGIREQYFGPGTRLTVT.

V is TRBV5-1 and J is TRBJ2-7, with D possibly being TRBD1 or TRBD2 (6 bases each). V was cut by 0 bases and J by 3 bases, with 13 bases left in between. This CDR3 is built from 15 residues. Germline loops: CDR1 SGHRS, CDR2 YFSETQ. Here the CDR3 reads CASSLETGAYYEQYF. In DNA, the CDR3 is TGCGCCAGCAGCTTGGAAACGGGGGCGTACTACGAGCAGTACTTC.

V and J are TRBV2 and TRBJ2-1; 10 nucleotides match TRBD2. This CDR3 comprises 14 residues. V lost 6 bases to trimming and J lost 9 bases; unmatched junction nucleotides: 8. Per the germline V gene, CDR1 is SNHLY and CDR2 is FYNNEI. The CDR3 bases are TGTGCCAGCAGGAAGGCTAGCGGGAGTGGTGAGCAGTTCTTC. Translated, it gives CASRKASGSGEQFF.